The 16 T cell receptor beta chains presented below share a single source sample, sequenced in a study of T-cell reconstitution after alpha-beta-depleted transplantation in children. The TCRbeta library was prepared with unique molecular identifiers. One entry per CDR3 protein results from TCRdb running MiXCR on the PCR reads. In the table there are about 580,000 distinct CDR3 sequences, more than 20% of which are singletons. The sequences come from PBMCs, mostly from graft donor cells, collected 360 days after TCRalphabeta/CD19-depleted stem cell transplant. The receptors originated from a boy younger than two who had a stem cell transplant for acute myeloid leukemia, so the T cells may come from the graft donor.

This clonotype was seen a handful of times. The gene calls are TRBV10-3 and TRBJ2-3; TRBD2 matches 10 bases. Germline lookup yields CDR1 ENHRY and CDR2 SYGVKD. V lost 8 bases, J lost 5 bases, and 16 bases stayed unmatched. The CDR3 length is 17 residues. The CDR3 DNA reads TGTGCCATCGGGGGCCTCCGGAGCGGGGGGGCTCAAGATACGCAGTATTTT. This sequence encodes CAIGGLRSGGAQDTQYF.

The V gene is TRBV15, the J gene TRBJ2-1; D gene uncertain. CDR3 length: 15 residues. V was shortened by 0 bases and J by 9 bases, with 15 bases between the two germline ends. From germline, CDR1 is LNHNV and CDR2 YYDKDF (reference sequence). The CDR3 here is CATSRDRRQLSEQFF. The CDR3 nucleotides are TGTGCCACCAGCAGAGATCGTCGGCAACTAAGTGAGCAGTTCTTC. The complete variable domain, with remaining parts taken from reference TRBV15 and TRBJ2-1, reads DAMVIQNPRYQVTQFGKPVTLSCSQTLNHNVMYWYQQKSSQAPKLLFHYYDKDFNNEADTPDNFQSRRPNTSFCFLDIRSPGLGDTAMYLCATSRDRRQLSEQFFGPGTRLTVL.

The CDR3 is CATTGTGDTGELFF. CDR3 nucleotides: TGTGCCACCACCGGGACAGGGGACACCGGGGAGCTGTTTTTT. J is TRBJ2-2 and V is TRBV24-1, with TRBD1 matching over 10 bases. V dropped 8 bases and J dropped 3; count of bases not matched to a gene: 2. This CDR3 is built from 14 residues. Looked up from germline, CDR1 is KGHDR and CDR2 is SFDVKD.

This clonotype was found a few times. The chain links TRBV24-1 to TRBJ2-7, with D tentatively TRBD1 or TRBD2 (5 bases each). Germline-derived CDR1 and CDR2 are KGHDR and SFDVKD. The CDR3 extends over 15 amino acids. With 0 bases removed from V and 1 base from J, the gap between germline ends came to 9 bases. Written as DNA, the CDR3 is TGTGCCACCAGTGATTTGGGGGACCATTCCTACGAGCAGTACTTC. As protein: CATSDLGDHSYEQYF.

V is TRBV28 and J is TRBJ2-7, with 9 bases aligning to TRBD1. Germline loops: CDR1 MDHEN, CDR2 SYDVKM. There are 16 residues in the CDR3. V was clipped by 6 bases and J by 3 bases; unmatched bases: 12. For the CDR3, the DNA is TGTGCCAGCAGACGAAGGGACAGGGAATACGGCTACGAGCAGTACTTC. Amino acid sequence: CASRRRDREYGYEQYF.

The V call is TRBV20-1, the J call TRBJ1-5; D might be TRBD1 (6 bases). Trimming removed 3 bases from V and 3 bases from J, with 12 bases in between. Germline CDR1 DFQATT, CDR2 SNEGSKA (reference sequence). CDR3 length equals 14 residues. The CDR3 sequence: CSASQQGYNQPQHF. The DNA for the CDR3 is TGCAGTGCTAGTCAACAGGGATACAATCAGCCCCAGCATTTT.

This clonotype was observed a few times. The chain recombines TRBV6-2 or TRBV6-3 with TRBJ2-7, with TRBD1 matching over 7 bases. CDR1 and CDR2 (germline): MNHEY, SVGEGT. J was trimmed by 4 bases and V by 5 bases; bases with no gene match: 2. The CDR3 consists of 12 residues. The CDR3 protein is CASSQDRYEQYF. In nucleotides, the CDR3 is TGTGCCAGCAGTCAGGACAGGTACGAGCAGTACTTC.

In this sample, this clonotype turned up many times. The chain recombines TRBV12-3 or TRBV12-4 with TRBJ2-3; 7 positions agree with TRBD2. V dropped 5 bases and J dropped 4; count of bases not matched to a gene: 12. The CDR3 spans 16 residues. The CDR3 DNA reads TGTGCCAGCAGTCTCCGGGGCGGGGGTTCCTCAGATACGCAGTATTTT. It encodes CASSLRGGGSSDTQYF.

The chain uses TRBV7-8 and TRBJ2-7, with D possibly matching TRBD1 (6 bases). The germline CDR1 and CDR2 sequences are SGHVS and FQNEAQ. The CDR3 is 13 residues long. V was clipped by 5 bases and J by 4 bases, with 12 bases between them. The CDR3 spells CASSRLGQYEQYV. The CDR3 bases are TGTGCCAGCAGCCGACTCGGACAGTACGAGCAGTACGTC.

This clonotype was detected only a few times. This rearrangement joins TRBV20-1 to TRBJ1-1; 9 bases are shared with TRBD1. In germline, CDR1 is DFQATT, CDR2 SNEGSKA (reference sequence). The CDR3 loop spans 11 amino acids. J was trimmed by 12 bases and V by 5 bases; bases with no gene match: 7. The CDR3 loop reads CSAYRGRGSFF. The CDR3 bases are TGCAGTGCTTACAGGGGGCGCGGATCTTTCTTT.

This clonotype was seen a few times. The rearrangement joins TRBV28 to TRBJ2-3; D gene ambiguous. The V gene's germline CDR1 is MDHEN and CDR2 SYDVKM. This CDR3 contains 13 residues. Trimming cost V 4 bases and J 3 bases, with 8 bases left between them. CDR3 residues: CASSWSRTDTQYF. The CDR3 DNA reads TGTGCCAGCAGTTGGAGTCGGACAGATACGCAGTATTTT. Supplemented by reference TRBV28 and TRBJ2-3, the full variable domain reads DVKVTQSSRYLVKRTGEKVFLECVQDMDHENMFWYRQDPGLGLRLIYFSYDVKMKEKGDIPEGYSVSREKKERFSLILESASTNQTSMYLCASSWSRTDTQYFGPGTRLTVL.

This chain joins TRBV6-5 and TRBJ1-6, with D possibly TRBD1 on 5 matching bases. V lost 2 bases, J lost 9 bases, and 20 bases lay in between. The CDR3 covers 17 residues. CDR1 and CDR2 (germline): MNHEY, SVGAGI. This CDR3 is CASSYSRDPGLASPLHF. CDR3 in DNA: TGTGCCAGCAGTTACAGCCGGGACCCTGGGCTGGCTTCACCCCTCCACTTT.

The chain carries TRBV7-9 and TRBJ2-7; D might be TRBD2 (5 bases). This CDR3 region has 16 residues. The germline V and J ends were trimmed by 1 base and 2 bases, with 15 bases remaining between them. Looked up from germline, CDR1 is SEHNR and CDR2 is FQNEAQ (reference sequence). CDR3 DNA sequence: TGTGCCAGCAGCTTAGAGGGCAGGAGGACCCCCTACGAGCAGTACTTC. This codes for CASSLEGRRTPYEQYF.

The CDR3 loop reads CSVCRLSTGGRISNQPQHF. As DNA, the CDR3 is TGCAGCGTGTGCCGGTTGAGTACAGGGGGCCGGATCAGCAATCAGCCCCAGCATTTT. This chain links TRBV29-1 with TRBJ1-5; 9 positions match TRBD1. V lost 6 bases, J lost 1 base, and 19 bases stayed unmatched. The germline V gene encodes CDR1 SQVTM and CDR2 ANQGSEA. CDR3 length equals 19 residues. The full variable domain, completed using reference TRBV29-1 and TRBJ1-5, is SAVISQKPSRDICQRGTSLTIQCQVDSQVTMMFWYRQQPGQSLTLIATANQGSEATYESGFVIDKFPISRPNLTFSTLTVSNMSPEDSSIYLCSVCRLSTGGRISNQPQHFGDGTRLSIL.

The rearrangement links TRBV6-1 to TRBJ2-1; the D gene could be TRBD1 or TRBD2 (5 bases each). The CDR3 has 15 amino acids. V lost 11 bases to trimming and J lost 6 bases, with 23 bases between them. CDR1 and CDR2 (germline): MNHNS, SASEGT. The DNA of the CDR3 is TGTGCCGGTTGTCGGGGCGCGGGCCCCCTCAATGAGCAGTTCTTC. Translated: CAGCRGAGPLNEQFF.

This clonotype has more than one count but fewer than ten. The chain combines TRBV7-9 with TRBJ1-1; D call uncertain. V lost 0 bases and J lost 1, with 15 bases in between. Germline V lookup: CDR1 SEHNR, CDR2 FQNEAQ (reference sequence). There are 17 residues in the CDR3. The CDR3 coding sequence is TGTGCCAGCAGCTTAGCTGGGGTCTCGGCGGGGAACACTGAAGCTTTCTTT. Translated, it gives CASSLAGVSAGNTEAFF.